Listed below are T cell receptor beta chains from one sample, sequenced in a study of vaccination and CD4 T cells after COVID-19. Their antigens remain unidentified. Each CDR3 protein gets one entry after TCRdb re-called the PCR reads with MiXCR. This repertoire shows about 5,600 distinct CDR3 sequences, about 48% found once; its top ten account for about 35%. Sequencing was carried out using CD4+ T cells from blood, cultured in vitro. The receptors were gathered from a human donor in good health. Both conserved end residues are part of each CDR3. D genes are given only for firm matches. Clone size, where shown, is once, few, many, or a class for clones that have expanded.

J: TRBJ2-7
size: -
D: -
V: TRBV10-3
CDR3: CASSVAVQGHEQYF
DNA: TGTGCCAGCAGTGTAGCGGTACAGGGCCACGAGCAGTACTTC

J: TRBJ2-2
size: -
D: -
V: TRBV7-3
CDR3: CASSFSRGPNTGELFF
DNA: TGTGCCAGCAGCTTTTCCCGGGGCCCAAACACCGGGGAGCTGTTTTTT

J: TRBJ2-7
size: few
D: -
V: TRBV6-5
CDR3: CASSYSAGRHEQYF
DNA: TGTGCCAGCAGTTACTCCGCAGGGCGCCACGAGCAGTACTTC

J: TRBJ1-2
size: few
D: TRBD1
V: TRBV19
CDR3: CASSLQGEGYTF
DNA: TGTGCCAGTTCCTTACAGGGGGAAGGCTACACCTTC

J: TRBJ1-2
size: few
D: -
V: TRBV27
CDR3: CASSKGAVQIGGYTF
DNA: TGTGCCAGCAGTAAAGGGGCAGTTCAAATCGGAGGCTACACCTTC

J: TRBJ2-7
size: -
D: TRBD2
V: TRBV7-3
CDR3: CASSTGLAGDEQYF
DNA: TGTGCCAGCAGCACTGGACTAGCGGGCGACGAGCAGTACTTC

J: TRBJ2-7
size: once
D: -
V: TRBV14
CDR3: CASSQAYEQYF
DNA: TGTGCCAGCAGCCAGGCTTACGAGCAGTACTTC

J: TRBJ1-2
size: -
D: -
V: TRBV27
CDR3: CASSPQGGGYTF
DNA: TGTGCCAGCAGTCCCCAAGGAGGCGGCTACACCTTC

J: TRBJ1-1
size: -
D: TRBD1
V: TRBV10-3
CDR3: CAINLRGDAEAFF
DNA: TGTGCCATCAACCTCAGGGGGGACGCTGAAGCTTTCTTT

J: TRBJ1-5
size: few
D: -
V: TRBV20-1
CDR3: CSARSLDSSNQPQHF
DNA: TGCAGTGCTAGGTCCTTGGACAGTTCTAATCAGCCCCAGCATTTT

J: TRBJ2-3
size: -
D: TRBD2
V: TRBV12-3/TRBV12-4
CDR3: CASSDGTSGGDTQYF
DNA: TGTGCCAGCAGCGATGGGACTAGCGGCGGAGATACGCAGTATTTT

J: TRBJ2-3
size: -
D: -
V: TRBV7-3
CDR3: CASSLTWDQDTQYF
DNA: TGTGCCAGCAGCTTAACGTGGGACCAAGATACGCAGTATTTT

J: TRBJ1-2
size: -
D: -
V: TRBV10-3
CDR3: CAIRLDSGKNGYTF
DNA: TGTGCCATCAGATTGGACTCCGGTAAAAATGGCTACACCTTC

J: TRBJ2-5
size: -
D: -
V: TRBV2
CDR3: CASRYDGGTFQETQYF
DNA: TGTGCCAGTAGATATGACGGGGGGACATTCCAAGAGACCCAGTACTTC

J: TRBJ2-1
size: few
D: -
V: TRBV20-1
CDR3: CSARAPQGRYNEQFF
DNA: TGCAGTGCTAGAGCCCCCCAGGGAAGGTACAATGAGCAGTTCTTC

J: TRBJ1-5
size: -
D: -
V: TRBV9
CDR3: CASSVDSTPNQPQHF
DNA: TGTGCCAGCAGCGTAGATTCGACACCGAATCAGCCCCAGCATTTT

J: TRBJ2-4
size: -
D: -
V: TRBV7-9
CDR3: CASSLATAVQYF
DNA: TGTGCCAGCAGCTTAGCGACAGCGGTTCAGTACTTC

J: TRBJ2-7
size: -
D: -
V: TRBV5-4
CDR3: CASRDDTYEQYF
DNA: TGTGCCAGCAGAGATGATACCTACGAGCAGTACTTC

J: TRBJ1-1
size: -
D: TRBD1
V: TRBV6-4
CDR3: CASSDSTGTGEAFF
DNA: TGTGCCAGCAGTGACTCTACCGGGACAGGGGAGGCTTTCTTT

J: TRBJ2-2
size: -
D: TRBD1
V: TRBV20-1
CDR3: CSTPGQGNTGELFF
DNA: TGCAGTACCCCGGGACAGGGTAACACCGGGGAGCTGTTTTTT

J: TRBJ1-5
size: -
D: -
V: TRBV7-9
CDR3: CASSLRSSNQPQHF
DNA: TGTGCCAGCAGCTTAAGGTCGAGCAATCAGCCCCAGCATTTT

J: TRBJ1-1
size: -
D: -
V: TRBV2
CDR3: CASSAQGSSPEAFF
DNA: TGTGCCAGCAGCGCACAGGGTAGTAGCCCTGAAGCTTTCTTT

J: TRBJ2-5
size: -
D: -
V: TRBV14
CDR3: CASSQVWETQYF
DNA: TGTGCCAGCAGCCAAGTGTGGGAGACCCAGTACTTC

J: TRBJ1-1
size: medium-sized
D: -
V: TRBV6-1
CDR3: CAIGRNTEAFF
DNA: TGTGCCATAGGGAGGAACACTGAAGCTTTCTTT

J: TRBJ1-5
size: few
D: -
V: TRBV7-9
CDR3: CASSLGADQPQHF
DNA: TGTGCCAGCAGCTTGGGAGCCGATCAGCCCCAGCATTTT

J: TRBJ2-1
size: once
D: TRBD1
V: TRBV6-1
CDR3: CASSEGRVTGYNEQFF
DNA: TGTGCCAGCAGTGAGGGCCGAGTGACAGGGTACAATGAGCAGTTCTTC

J: TRBJ2-5
size: -
D: TRBD1
V: TRBV7-6
CDR3: CASSFGGQQETQYF
DNA: TGTGCCAGCAGCTTTGGGGGACAGCAAGAGACCCAGTACTTC

J: TRBJ2-2
size: few
D: TRBD1
V: TRBV7-6
CDR3: CASSYRQGSGELFF
DNA: TGTGCCAGCAGCTACCGACAGGGGTCCGGGGAGCTGTTTTTT

J: TRBJ2-2
size: -
D: TRBD2
V: TRBV20-1
CDR3: CSAAGGGLAATGELFF
DNA: TGCAGTGCTGCCGGTGGGGGACTAGCGGCGACCGGGGAGCTGTTTTTT

J: TRBJ2-5
size: -
D: -
V: TRBV29-1
CDR3: CSVCLDSLQETQYF
DNA: TGCAGCGTTTGCCTGGACAGCTTACAAGAGACCCAGTACTTC

J: TRBJ1-1
size: -
D: TRBD1
V: TRBV10-2
CDR3: CATQGTGPDTEAFF
DNA: TGCGCCACCCAGGGGACAGGGCCGGACACTGAAGCTTTCTTT

J: TRBJ1-5
size: -
D: TRBD1
V: TRBV7-9
CDR3: CASSPMTGEQPQHF
DNA: TGTGCCAGCAGCCCTATGACAGGGGAACAGCCCCAGCATTTT

J: TRBJ2-5
size: -
D: TRBD1
V: TRBV7-2
CDR3: CASSLTTGVETQYF
DNA: TGTGCCAGCAGTCTTACGACAGGGGTTGAGACCCAGTACTTC

J: TRBJ2-7
size: -
D: TRBD1
V: TRBV5-6
CDR3: CASSRDRTYEQYF
DNA: TGTGCCAGCAGTCGGGACAGAACCTACGAGCAGTACTTC

J: TRBJ1-5
size: -
D: -
V: TRBV6-1
CDR3: CASSPDVSQPQHF
DNA: TGTGCCAGCAGTCCGGACGTGAGTCAGCCCCAGCATTTT